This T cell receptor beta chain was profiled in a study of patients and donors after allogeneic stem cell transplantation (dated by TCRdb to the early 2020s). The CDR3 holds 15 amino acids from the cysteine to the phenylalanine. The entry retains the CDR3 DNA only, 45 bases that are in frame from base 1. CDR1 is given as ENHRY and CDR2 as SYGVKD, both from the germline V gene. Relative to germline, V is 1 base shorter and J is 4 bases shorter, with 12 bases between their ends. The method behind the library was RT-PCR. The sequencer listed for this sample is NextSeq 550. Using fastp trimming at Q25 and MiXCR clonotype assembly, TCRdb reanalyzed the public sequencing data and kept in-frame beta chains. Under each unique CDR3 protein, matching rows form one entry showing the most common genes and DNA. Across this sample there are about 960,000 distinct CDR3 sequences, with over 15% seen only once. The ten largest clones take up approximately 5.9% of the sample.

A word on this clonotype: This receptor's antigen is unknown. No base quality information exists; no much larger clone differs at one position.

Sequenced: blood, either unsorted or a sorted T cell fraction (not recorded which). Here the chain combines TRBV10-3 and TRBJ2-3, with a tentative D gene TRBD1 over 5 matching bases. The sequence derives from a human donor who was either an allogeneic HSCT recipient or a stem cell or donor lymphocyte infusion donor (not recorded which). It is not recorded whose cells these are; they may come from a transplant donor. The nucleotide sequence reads TGTGCCATCAGTGAGTGGGCAGGGAAGGCAGATACGCAGTATTTT. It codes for CAISEWAGKADTQYF.